The 9 T cell receptor beta chains listed next were all sequenced from one sample in a study of breast tumors, draining lymph nodes, adjacent tissues. Axillary draining lymph nodes of breast cancer patients supplied the node samples. TCRdb fed the multiplex PCR reads into MiXCR, producing one record per CDR3 protein. Seen here are about 130,000 distinct CDR3 sequences, 21% observed once, and the top ten hold about 2.2%. The sequenced sample consisted of axillary lymph node tissue. These receptors all come from a female donor with breast cancer. Some clones in this sample may be carry-over from other donors' samples.

This clonotype was counted many times. The rearrangement links TRBV20-1 to TRBJ2-7, with D possibly being TRBD2 (6 bases). The V end was cut by 1 base, the J end by 4 bases, with 14 bases between. The germline CDR1 and CDR2 sequences are DFQATT and SNEGSKA (reference sequence). CDR3 length equals 14 residues. DNA of the CDR3: TGCAGTGCTAGAGTTCCGGGAGTTGCTTACGAGCAGTACTTC. As protein: CSARVPGVAYEQYF.

To note about this clonotype: No conserved phenylalanine or tryptophan is present at the end of the CDR3, so a read error is the likely explanation. This chain links TRBV27 with TRBJ2-1; possibly TRBD1 or TRBD2 for D (5 bases each). CDR3 size: 14 residues. Trimming removed 6 bases from V and 7 bases from J, with 16 bases in between. Germline lookup yields CDR1 MNHEY and CDR2 SMNVEV (reference sequence). In nucleotides, the CDR3 is TGTGCCAGCAGATATCCGGGACCCCTAAATGAGCAGTTCCTC. As protein: CASRYPGPLNEQFL.

In its sample, this clonotype was seen many times. The chain combines TRBV5-1 with TRBJ2-3; tentative D call: TRBD2 (5 bases). Per the germline V gene, CDR1 is SGHRS and CDR2 is YFSETQ. V lost 2 bases and J 1 base, leaving 8 bases between the germline ends. The CDR3 consists of 14 residues. CDR3 bases: TGCGCCAGCAGCTTTTTGCGGGGCACAGATACGCAGTATTTT. It yields the protein CASSFLRGTDTQYF. The whole variable domain, remainder taken from reference TRBV5-1 and TRBJ2-3, is KAGVTQTPRYLIKTRGQQVTLSCSPISGHRSVSWYQQTPGQGLQFLFEYFSETQRNKGNFPGRFSGRQFSNSRSEMNVSTLELGDSALYLCASSFLRGTDTQYFGPGTRLTVL.

This clonotype was picked up many times. The chain recombines TRBV9 with TRBJ2-5, with 7 bases lining up with TRBD1. CDR1 and CDR2 from the germline V gene are SGDLS and YYNGEE. The junction had 6 bases not matched to a gene; V was cut back by 4 bases and J by 6 bases. The CDR3 contains 13 residues. CDR3 sequence: CASSPHRGKTQYF. CDR3 sequence (DNA): TGTGCCAGCAGCCCCCACAGGGGAAAGACCCAGTACTTC.

There are many counts of this clonotype. The V call is TRBV10-3, the J call TRBJ2-2, with 7 bases identical to TRBD2. CDR1 is ENHRY and CDR2 is SYGVKD in the germline V gene. There are 17 residues in the CDR3. Trimming removed 0 bases from V and 5 bases from J; junction bases left unmatched: 9. The CDR3 DNA follows: TGTGCCATCAGTGAGTCGATGGCGGGAGCGGGAACCGGGGAGCTGTTTTTT. This codes for CAISESMAGAGTGELFF.

This clonotype was picked up many times. The rearrangement uses TRBV6-6 and TRBJ2-5; D not resolved. The germline V gene has CDR1 MNHNY and CDR2 SVGAGI (reference sequence). The CDR3 length is 14 residues. V lost 10 bases to trimming and J lost 5 bases, with 20 bases between them. The CDR3 DNA reads TGTGCCACCCAAGTGGGCAGGAGTTCGGAGACCCAGTACTTC. Residues: CATQVGRSSETQYF.

This clonotype was observed many times. The chain recombines TRBV12-3 or TRBV12-4 with TRBJ2-2, with D unclear. The CDR3 extends over 13 amino acids. The V end was cut by 5 bases, the J end by 6 bases, with 10 bases between. The CDR3 reads CASSAVRAGELFF. The CDR3 DNA sequence: TGTGCCAGCAGTGCCGTAAGAGCCGGGGAGCTGTTTTTT.

This clonotype was seen only a few times. The V gene is TRBV28, the J gene TRBJ2-1, with 7 bases aligning to TRBD2. Germline values: CDR1 MDHEN, CDR2 SYDVKM. The CDR3 covers 14 residues. J was trimmed by 4 bases and V by 5 bases; bases with no gene match: 5. The CDR3 reads CASSRGSRYNEQFF. The CDR3 DNA sequence: TGTGCCAGCAGTCGCGGGAGTCGTTACAATGAGCAGTTCTTC. The variable domain in full, completed from reference TRBV28 and TRBJ2-1, reads DVKVTQSSRYLVKRTGEKVFLECVQDMDHENMFWYRQDPGLGLRLIYFSYDVKMKEKGDIPEGYSVSREKKERFSLILESASTNQTSMYLCASSRGSRYNEQFFGPGTRLTVL.

On this clonotype itself: Possible read error: a much larger clone is one base away. This CDR3 fails to terminate in the conserved phenylalanine or tryptophan, so it likely reflects a read error. The chain links TRBV6-1 to TRBJ2-7; 9 bases fit TRBD1. The CDR3 contains 15 residues. The V and J ends lost 7 bases and 2 bases, in that order; junction bases with no gene match: 9. Germline CDR1 MNHNS, CDR2 SASEGT. For the CDR3, the DNA is TGTGCCAGCAATCGACCGGGACAGGGAGCCTACGAGCAGTACCTC. Protein: CASNRPGQGAYEQYL.